This T cell receptor beta chain was retrieved from a study of cytomegalovirus exposure and HLA in healthy donors. The V gene's germline CDR1 is MDHEN and CDR2 SYDVKM. This CDR3 comprises 17 residues. J lost 9 bases, V lost 4 bases, and 14 bases had no gene match. Study-wide points: According to a later analysis, TCR clusters from the first cohort tended to co-occur in the 100 to 150 validation repertoires.

Regarding this clone: Its matching antigen is unknown.

TCRdb's copy holds only in-frame clones and misses some; the assay was immunoSEQ multiplex PCR. The sample has some 140,000 clones, about nine tenths seen once. The sequenced sample consisted of PBMCs. This receptor was taken from a man younger than 35 in good health and CMV-seronegative. The chain joins TRBV28 to TRBJ2-7, with 14 bases aligning to TRBD2. The CDR3 region has the DNA TGTGCCAGCAGTTCTCAACCACCGGGACTAGCGGGAGAGGGGCAGTACTTC. Protein sequence: CASSSQPPGLAGEGQYF.